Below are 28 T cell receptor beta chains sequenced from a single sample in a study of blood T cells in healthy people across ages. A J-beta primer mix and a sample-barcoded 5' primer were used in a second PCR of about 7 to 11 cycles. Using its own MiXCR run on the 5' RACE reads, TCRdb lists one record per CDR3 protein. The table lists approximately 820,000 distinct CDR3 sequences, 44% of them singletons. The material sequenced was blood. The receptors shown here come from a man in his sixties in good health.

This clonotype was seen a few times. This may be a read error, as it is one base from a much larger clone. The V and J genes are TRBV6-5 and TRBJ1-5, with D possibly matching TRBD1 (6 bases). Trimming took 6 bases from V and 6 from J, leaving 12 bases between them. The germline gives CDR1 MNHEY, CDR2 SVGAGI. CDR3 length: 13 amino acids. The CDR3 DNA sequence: TGTGCCAGCAGCCGCCAACAGGGTCAGCCCCAGCATTTT. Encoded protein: CASSRQQGQPQHF.

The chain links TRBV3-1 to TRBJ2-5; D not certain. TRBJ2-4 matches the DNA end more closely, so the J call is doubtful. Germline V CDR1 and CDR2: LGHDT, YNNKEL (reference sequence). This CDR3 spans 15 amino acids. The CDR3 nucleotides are TGTGCCAGCAGCCCGTCCCGGGTCGGTAGGAACATTCAGTACTTC. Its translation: CASSPSRVGRNIQYF.

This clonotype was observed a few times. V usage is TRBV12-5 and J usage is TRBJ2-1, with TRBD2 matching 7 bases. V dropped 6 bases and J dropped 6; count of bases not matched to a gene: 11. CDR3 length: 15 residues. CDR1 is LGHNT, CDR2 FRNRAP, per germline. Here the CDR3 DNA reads TGTGCTAGTGGAAGTGGGGGGGTGCGCGCCAATGAGCAGTTCTTC. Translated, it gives CASGSGGVRANEQFF.

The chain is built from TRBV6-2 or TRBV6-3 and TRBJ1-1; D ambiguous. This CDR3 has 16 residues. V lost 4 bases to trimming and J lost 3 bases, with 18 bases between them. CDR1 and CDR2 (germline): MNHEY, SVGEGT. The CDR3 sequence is CASSLWQASWDTEAFF. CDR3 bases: TGTGCCAGCAGTTTATGGCAGGCGTCGTGGGACACTGAAGCTTTCTTT.

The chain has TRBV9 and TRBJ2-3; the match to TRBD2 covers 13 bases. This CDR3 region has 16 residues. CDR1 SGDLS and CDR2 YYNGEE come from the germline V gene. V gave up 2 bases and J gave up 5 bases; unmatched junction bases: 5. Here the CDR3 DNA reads TGTGCCAGCAGCGTGGTTGGGACTAGCGGGGAAGATACGCAGTATTTT. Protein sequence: CASSVVGTSGEDTQYF.

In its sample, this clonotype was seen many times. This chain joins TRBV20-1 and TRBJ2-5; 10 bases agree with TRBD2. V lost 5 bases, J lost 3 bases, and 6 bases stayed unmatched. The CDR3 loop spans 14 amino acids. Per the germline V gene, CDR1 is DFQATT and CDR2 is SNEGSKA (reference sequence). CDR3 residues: CSALAGLAEETQYF. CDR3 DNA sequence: TGCAGTGCTCTGGCTGGACTAGCGGAAGAGACCCAGTACTTC.

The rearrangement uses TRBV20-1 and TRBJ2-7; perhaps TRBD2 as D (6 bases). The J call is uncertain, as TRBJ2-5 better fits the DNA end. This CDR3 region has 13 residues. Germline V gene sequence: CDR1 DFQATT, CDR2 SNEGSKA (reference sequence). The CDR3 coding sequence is TGCAGTGCAACTACGCGGCGGGGAGAGACCCAGTACTTC. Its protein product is CSATTRRGETQYF.

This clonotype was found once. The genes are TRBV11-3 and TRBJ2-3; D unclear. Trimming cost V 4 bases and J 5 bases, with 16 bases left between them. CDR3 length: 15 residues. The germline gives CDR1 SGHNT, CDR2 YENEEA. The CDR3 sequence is CASSSRARAGDTQYF. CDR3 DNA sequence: TGTGCCAGCAGCTCTCGGGCCAGAGCAGGAGATACGCAGTATTTT.

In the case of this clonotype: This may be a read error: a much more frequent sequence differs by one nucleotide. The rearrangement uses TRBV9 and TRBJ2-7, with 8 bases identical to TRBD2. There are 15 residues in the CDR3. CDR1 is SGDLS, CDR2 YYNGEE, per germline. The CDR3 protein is CASSVETGGTYKQYF. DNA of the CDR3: TGTGCCAGCAGCGTAGAGACGGGGGGGACCTACAAGCAGTACTTC.

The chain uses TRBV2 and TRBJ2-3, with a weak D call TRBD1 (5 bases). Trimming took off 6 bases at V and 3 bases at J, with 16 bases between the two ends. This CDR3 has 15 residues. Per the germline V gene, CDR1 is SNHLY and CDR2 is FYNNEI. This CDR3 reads CASSAQGLRTDTQYF. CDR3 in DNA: TGTGCCAGCAGCGCCCAGGGTCTCAGGACAGATACGCAGTATTTT.

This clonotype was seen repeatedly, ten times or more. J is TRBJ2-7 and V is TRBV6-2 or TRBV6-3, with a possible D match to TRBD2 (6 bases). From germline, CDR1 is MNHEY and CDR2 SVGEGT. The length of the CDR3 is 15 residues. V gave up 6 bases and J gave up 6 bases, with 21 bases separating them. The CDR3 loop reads CASRHPGLEMGEQYF. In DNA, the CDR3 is TGTGCCAGCAGACATCCGGGACTGGAGATGGGCGAGCAGTACTTC.

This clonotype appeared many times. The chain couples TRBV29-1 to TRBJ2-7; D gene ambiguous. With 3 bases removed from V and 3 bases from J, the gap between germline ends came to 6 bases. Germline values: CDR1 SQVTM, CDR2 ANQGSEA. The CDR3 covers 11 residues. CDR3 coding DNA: TGCAGCGTTGACACCGACTACGAGCAGTACTTC. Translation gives CSVDTDYEQYF.

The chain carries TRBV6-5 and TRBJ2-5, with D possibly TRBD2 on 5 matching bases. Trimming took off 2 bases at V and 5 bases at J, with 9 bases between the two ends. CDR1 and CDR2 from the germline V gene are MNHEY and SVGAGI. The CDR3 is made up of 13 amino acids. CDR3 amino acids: CASSYRSGETQYF. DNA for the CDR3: TGTGCCAGCAGTTACCGGTCGGGGGAGACCCAGTACTTC.

CDR3 sequence (DNA): TGTGCCAGCAGCGTAGCCCCACGTAGCGCCAGGGGAAGCTCCTACAATGAGCAGTTCTTC. Its protein product is CASSVAPRSARGSSYNEQFF. The V and J genes are TRBV9 and TRBJ2-1; D is perhaps TRBD1 (6 bases). V was shortened by 0 bases and J by 0 bases, with 22 bases between the two germline ends. From germline, CDR1 is SGDLS and CDR2 YYNGEE. The CDR3 consists of 20 residues.

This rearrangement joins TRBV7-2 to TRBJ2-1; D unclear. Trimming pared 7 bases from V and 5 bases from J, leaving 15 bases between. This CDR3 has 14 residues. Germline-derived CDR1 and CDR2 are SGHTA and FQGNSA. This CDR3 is CASMPLEVHNEQFF. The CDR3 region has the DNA TGTGCCAGCATGCCCTTAGAGGTACACAATGAGCAGTTCTTC.

The CDR3 protein is CASSEGTGGSAFF. DNA of the CDR3: TGCGCCAGCAGCGAAGGGACAGGCGGGTCGGCTTTCTTT. The chain uses TRBV5-1 and TRBJ1-1; 8 bases are shared with TRBD1. CDR3 length equals 13 residues. The V and J ends lost 4 bases and 11 bases, in that order; junction bases with no gene match: 10. Germline V lookup: CDR1 SGHRS, CDR2 YFSETQ.

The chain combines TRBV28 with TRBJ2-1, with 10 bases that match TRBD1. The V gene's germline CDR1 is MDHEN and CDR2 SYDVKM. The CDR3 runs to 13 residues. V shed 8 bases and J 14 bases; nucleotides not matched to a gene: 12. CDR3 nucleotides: TGTGCCAGCGCCAGCGGACAGGGGGGGATAGAGTTCTTC. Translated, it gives CASASGQGGIEFF.

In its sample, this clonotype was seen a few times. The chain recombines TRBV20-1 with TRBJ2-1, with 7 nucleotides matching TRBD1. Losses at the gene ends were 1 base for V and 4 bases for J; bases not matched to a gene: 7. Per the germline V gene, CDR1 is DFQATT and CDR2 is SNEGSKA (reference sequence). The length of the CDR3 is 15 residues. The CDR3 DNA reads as TGCAGTGCTAGAGCACGGGACAGAGAGTACAATGAGCAGTTCTTC. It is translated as CSARARDREYNEQFF.

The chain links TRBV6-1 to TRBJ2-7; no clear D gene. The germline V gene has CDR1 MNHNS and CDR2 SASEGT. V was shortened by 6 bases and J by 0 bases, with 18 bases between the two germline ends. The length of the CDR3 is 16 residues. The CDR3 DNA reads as TGTGCCAGCAGCGACCCCCGACACCGTAACTCCTACGAGCAGTACTTC. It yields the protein CASSDPRHRNSYEQYF.

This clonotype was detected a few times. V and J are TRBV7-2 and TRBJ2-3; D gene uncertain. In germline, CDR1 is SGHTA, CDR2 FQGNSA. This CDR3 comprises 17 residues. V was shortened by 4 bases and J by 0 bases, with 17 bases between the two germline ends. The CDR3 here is CASSSQIRKTSTDTQYF. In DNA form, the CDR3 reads TGTGCCAGCAGCTCACAAATCAGGAAGACTAGCACAGATACGCAGTATTTT.

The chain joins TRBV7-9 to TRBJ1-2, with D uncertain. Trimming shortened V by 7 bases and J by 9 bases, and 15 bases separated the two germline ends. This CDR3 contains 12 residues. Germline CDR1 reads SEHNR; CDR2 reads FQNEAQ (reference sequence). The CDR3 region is CASNPTERSYTF. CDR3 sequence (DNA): TGTGCCAGCAACCCGACGGAGCGTAGCTACACCTTC.

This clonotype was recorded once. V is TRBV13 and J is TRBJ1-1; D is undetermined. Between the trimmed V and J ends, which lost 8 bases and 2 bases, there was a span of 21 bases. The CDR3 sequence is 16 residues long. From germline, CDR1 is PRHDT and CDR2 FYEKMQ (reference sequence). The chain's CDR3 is CASGSLSPSANTEAFF. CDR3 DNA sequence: TGTGCCAGCGGCTCTCTTAGTCCCTCGGCAAACACTGAAGCTTTCTTT.

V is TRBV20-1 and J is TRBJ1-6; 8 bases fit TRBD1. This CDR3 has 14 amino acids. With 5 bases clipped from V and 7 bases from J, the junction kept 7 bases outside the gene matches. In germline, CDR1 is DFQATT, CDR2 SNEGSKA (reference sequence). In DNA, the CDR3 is TGCAGTGCTTCCCCGACAGGGGTGAATTCACCCCTCCACTTT. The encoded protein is CSASPTGVNSPLHF.

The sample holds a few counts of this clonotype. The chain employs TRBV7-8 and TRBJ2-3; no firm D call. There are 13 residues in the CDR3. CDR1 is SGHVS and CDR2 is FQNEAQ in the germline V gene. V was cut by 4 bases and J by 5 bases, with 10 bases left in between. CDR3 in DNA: TGTGCCAGCAGCTCTAAGATAGGAGATACGCAGTATTTT. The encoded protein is CASSSKIGDTQYF.

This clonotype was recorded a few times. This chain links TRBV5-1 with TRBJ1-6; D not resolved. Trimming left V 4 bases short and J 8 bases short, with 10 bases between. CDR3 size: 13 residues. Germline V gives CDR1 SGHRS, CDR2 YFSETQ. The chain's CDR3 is CASSADTHSPLHF. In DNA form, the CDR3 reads TGCGCCAGCAGCGCCGATACGCATTCACCCCTCCACTTT.

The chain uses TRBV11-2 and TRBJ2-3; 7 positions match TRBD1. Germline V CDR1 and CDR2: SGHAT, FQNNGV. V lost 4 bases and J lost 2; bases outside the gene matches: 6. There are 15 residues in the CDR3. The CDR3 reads CASSYNRGTTDTQYF. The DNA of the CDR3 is TGTGCCAGCAGCTATAACAGGGGAACCACAGATACGCAGTATTTT.

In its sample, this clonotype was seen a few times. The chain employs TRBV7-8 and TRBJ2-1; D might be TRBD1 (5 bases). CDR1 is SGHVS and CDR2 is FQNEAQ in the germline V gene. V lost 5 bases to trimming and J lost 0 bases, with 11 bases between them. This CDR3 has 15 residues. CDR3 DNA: TGTGCCAGCAGCCCGCGACAGAACTCCTACAATGAGCAGTTCTTC. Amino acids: CASSPRQNSYNEQFF.

The CDR3 spells CASNSGTTYNEQFF. CDR3 nucleotide sequence: TGCGCCAGCAATTCCGGGACTACCTACAATGAGCAGTTCTTC. This chain joins TRBV5-1 and TRBJ2-1; 7 positions agree with TRBD2. The V and J ends lost 6 bases and 2 bases, in that order; junction bases with no gene match: 5. The CDR3 totals 14 residues. The germline gives CDR1 SGHRS, CDR2 YFSETQ.